The following is a T cell receptor beta chain sequence with its context. Its antigen is still unknown. No qualities accompany the bases; no much larger clone lies one base away. This entry belongs to a study of T-cell reconstitution after alpha-beta-depleted transplantation in children listed by TCRdb under 2016. Broadly, across the study: Using TCR repertoire profiling, the study followed T-cell immune reconstitution in a quantitative way in children after TCRalphabeta/CD19-depleted allogeneic hematopoietic cell transplantation.

CDR1 and CDR2 (MNHEY, SVGAGI) derive from the germline V gene. V is cut by 0 bases and J by 1 base, and the space between the germline ends is 12 bases. From cysteine to phenylalanine, the CDR3 is 16 amino acids long. Only the CDR3 region is kept as DNA, spanning 48 bases read in frame from base 1. The method was PCR. The data were produced on an Illumina HiSeq 2500. TCR libraries were prepared with molecular barcoding, using unique molecular identifiers to normalize TCRbeta repertoire quantification. The public sequencing data were trimmed at Q25 with fastp and processed into clonotypes with MiXCR by TCRdb, which kept only in-frame beta chains. Every CDR3 protein is listed once, alongside the most common genes and DNA of its rows. The sample has over 400,000 distinct CDR3 sequences on record, around an eighth of them singletons. Jointly, the top ten make up more than 5.5% of the sample.

The sequence came from a human donor who donated a stem cell graft to a child with combined immunodeficiency. The chain was built from TRBV6-5 and TRBJ1-1; the D segment cannot be called with confidence. This sample comprised PBMCs from the stem cell graft donor, obtained from the stem cell graft. In nucleotide form, the sequence is TGTGCCAGCAGTTACTCGTCCGCCAGACCGAACACTGAAGCTTTCTTT. It is translated as CASSYSSARPNTEAFF.